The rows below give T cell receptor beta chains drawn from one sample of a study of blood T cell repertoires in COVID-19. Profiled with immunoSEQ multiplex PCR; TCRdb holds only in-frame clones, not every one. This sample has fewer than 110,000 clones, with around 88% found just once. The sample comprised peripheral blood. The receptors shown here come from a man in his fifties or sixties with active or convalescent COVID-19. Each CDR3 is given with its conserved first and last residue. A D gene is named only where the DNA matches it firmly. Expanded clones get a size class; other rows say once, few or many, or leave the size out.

CDR3aa: CAFTNRRDTEAFF
CDR3nt: TGTGCCTTTACAAACCGCAGGGACACTGAAGCTTTCTTT
j_gene: TRBJ1-1
abundance: NA
d_gene: NA
len: 13
v_gene: TRBV30

CDR3aa: CASSVAVSRTIYF
CDR3nt: TGTGCCAGCAGCGTAGCCGTTTCCCGCACCATATATTTT
j_gene: TRBJ1-3
abundance: NA
d_gene: NA
len: 13
v_gene: TRBV9

CDR3aa: CASSSPGQGGYTF
CDR3nt: TGTGCCAGCAGTTCCCCGGGACAGGGTGGCTACACCTTC
j_gene: TRBJ1-2
abundance: NA
d_gene: TRBD1
len: 13
v_gene: TRBV28

CDR3aa: CASSRDTAYEQYF
CDR3nt: TGCGCCAGCAGCCGGGACACCGCCTACGAGCAGTACTTC
j_gene: TRBJ2-7
abundance: NA
d_gene: NA
len: 13
v_gene: TRBV10-1

CDR3aa: CASSPRSGQLNYEQYF
CDR3nt: TGTGCCAGCAGCCCCCGCTCGGGACAGTTAAACTACGAGCAGTACTTC
j_gene: TRBJ2-7
abundance: once
d_gene: TRBD1
len: 16
v_gene: TRBV3-1/TRBV3-2

CDR3aa: CASSAGTGRGYTF
CDR3nt: TGTGCCAGCAGCGCCGGGACAGGGAGGGGCTACACCTTC
j_gene: TRBJ1-2
abundance: once
d_gene: TRBD1
len: 13
v_gene: TRBV5-6

CDR3aa: CAISPAEANTEAFF
CDR3nt: TGTGCCATTTCCCCGGCGGAGGCGAACACTGAAGCTTTCTTT
j_gene: TRBJ1-1
abundance: NA
d_gene: NA
len: 14
v_gene: TRBV10-3

CDR3aa: CAWDGTEFYTF
CDR3nt: TGTGCCTGGGATGGGACAGAATTCTACACCTTC
j_gene: TRBJ1-2
abundance: once
d_gene: TRBD1
len: 11
v_gene: TRBV30

CDR3aa: CASSQSGTTLSYEQYF
CDR3nt: TGCGCCAGCAGCCAATCCGGGACAACTCTTTCCTACGAGCAGTACTTC
j_gene: TRBJ2-7
abundance: few
d_gene: NA
len: 16
v_gene: TRBV4-1

CDR3aa: CASSWTSETQYF
CDR3nt: TGTGCCAGCAGTTGGACATCGGAGACCCAGTACTTC
j_gene: TRBJ2-5
abundance: NA
d_gene: NA
len: 12
v_gene: TRBV12-3/TRBV12-4

CDR3aa: CASSPGTAREKLFF
CDR3nt: TGTGCCAGCTCACCCGGCACAGCACGCGAAAAACTGTTTTTT
j_gene: TRBJ1-4
abundance: NA
d_gene: NA
len: 14
v_gene: TRBV18

CDR3aa: CASSPRAERSTGELFF
CDR3nt: TGTGCCAGCTCACCACGAGCGGAAAGGTCCACCGGGGAGCTGTTTTTT
j_gene: TRBJ2-2
abundance: NA
d_gene: NA
len: 16
v_gene: TRBV18

CDR3aa: CSSGTTMNTEAFF
CDR3nt: TGCAGCTCTGGGACAACTATGAACACTGAAGCTTTCTTT
j_gene: TRBJ1-1
abundance: NA
d_gene: NA
len: 13
v_gene: TRBV29-1

CDR3aa: CATSGPGTGAQGYGYTF
CDR3nt: TGTGCCACCAGTGGCCCCGGGACAGGGGCCCAGGGCTATGGCTACACCTTC
j_gene: TRBJ1-2
abundance: NA
d_gene: TRBD1
len: 17
v_gene: TRBV24-1

CDR3aa: CASSVQGAQGEAFF
CDR3nt: TGTGCCAGCAGCGTACAGGGGGCGCAAGGTGAAGCTTTCTTT
j_gene: TRBJ1-1
abundance: once
d_gene: TRBD1
len: 14
v_gene: TRBV9

CDR3aa: CASNKDRGYGYTF
CDR3nt: TGTGCCAGCAACAAGGACAGGGGATATGGCTACACCTTC
j_gene: TRBJ1-2
abundance: once
d_gene: TRBD1
len: 13
v_gene: TRBV2

CDR3aa: CASNQGYSNQPQHF
CDR3nt: TGCGCCAGCAACCAGGGTTATAGCAATCAGCCCCAGCATTTT
j_gene: TRBJ1-5
abundance: NA
d_gene: NA
len: 14
v_gene: TRBV10-2

CDR3aa: CASSPGSLPYEQYF
CDR3nt: TGTGCCAGCTCACCCGGGTCCTTACCCTACGAGCAGTACTTC
j_gene: TRBJ2-7
abundance: once
d_gene: NA
len: 14
v_gene: TRBV18